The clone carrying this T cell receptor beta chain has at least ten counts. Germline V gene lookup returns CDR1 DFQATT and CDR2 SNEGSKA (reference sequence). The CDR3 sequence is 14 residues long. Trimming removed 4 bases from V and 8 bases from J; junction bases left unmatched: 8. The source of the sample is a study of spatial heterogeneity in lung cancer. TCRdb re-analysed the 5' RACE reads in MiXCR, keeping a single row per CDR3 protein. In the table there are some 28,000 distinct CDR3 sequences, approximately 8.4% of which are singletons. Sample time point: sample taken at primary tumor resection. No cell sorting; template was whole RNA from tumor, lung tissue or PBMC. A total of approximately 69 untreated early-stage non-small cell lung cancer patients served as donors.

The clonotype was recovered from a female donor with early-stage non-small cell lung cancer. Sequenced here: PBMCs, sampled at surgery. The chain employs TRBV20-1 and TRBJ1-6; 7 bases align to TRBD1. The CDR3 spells CSAKGGSLHSPLHF. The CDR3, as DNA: TGCAGTGCTAAAGGGGGCAGTCTCCATTCACCCCTCCACTTT.